This T cell receptor (beta chain) was obtained from a study of blood T cell repertoires in COVID-19. In the study overall: Whether acute or convalescent, the COVID-19 samples came from the United States, Italy and Spain. PBMCs, B-cell-depleted T cells, or T cells provided the cDNA or gDNA that made up the material.

Measured with immunoSEQ multiplex PCR; TCRdb has only the in-frame clones, and not every one. The sample includes 260,000 or so clones, approximately 80% seen only once; the top ten take about 4.8%. The sequenced sample was peripheral blood. This TCR was recovered from a woman aged 70 to 79 with acute or convalescent COVID-19.

The DNA of the CDR3 is TGTGCCAGTAGCGTCGGGACAGTAATCGATACGCAGTATTTT. Translated, it gives CASSVGTVIDTQYF. The V and J genes are TRBV19 and TRBJ2-3; 7 bases fit TRBD1. This CDR3 contains 14 residues. The V segment lost 6 bases and the J segment 6 bases; nucleotides outside the gene matches: 9. Germline CDR1 and CDR2: LNHDA and SQIVND (reference sequence).